Reported below is one T cell receptor (beta chain). Its antigen is as yet unknown. The CDR3 spans 14 residues. V was trimmed by 4 bases and J by 3 bases, leaving 13 bases between them. Germline V gene sequence: CDR1 SGHVS, CDR2 FQNEAQ. Produced via immunoSEQ multiplex PCR; TCRdb's table is partial and in-frame only. The repertoire holds tens of thousands of clones, with 80% to 85% as singletons. This record comes from a study of a mutant IDH1 vaccine in newly diagnosed glioma. As for the study in general: Patients under treatment included 62.5% males and 37.5% females and had a mean age of around 40 years. Antecedent treatment encompassed radiotherapy, temozolomide, or their combination; the majority received both. General observations from the study: Pseudoprogression appeared unlinked to shifts in leading peripheral T cell clonotypes.

Indicated time point: week 35, safety follow-up. Alongside topical imiquimod, each dose of vaccine comprised 300 ug of mutant IDH1 20-mer peptide. Astrocytomas that were new, WHO grade 3 or 4, IDH1-mutant and ATRX-lost were present in the donors. This receptor was obtained from a man aged 25 to 45 with glioma. The gene calls are TRBV7-8 and TRBJ2-7; TRBD1 is a possible D gene (6 bases). The sample here was PBMCs, taken from a glioma patient whose treatment included an IDH1 peptide vaccine. The CDR3 sequence: CASSSQGLYYEQYF. The CDR3 coding sequence is TGTGCCAGCAGCTCACAGGGCCTTTACTACGAGCAGTACTTC. The full variable domain, completed using reference TRBV7-8 and TRBJ2-7, is GAGVSQSPRYKVAKRGQDVALRCDPISGHVSLFWYQQALGQGPEFLTYFQNEAQLDKSGLPSDRFFAERPEGSVSTLKIQRTQQEDSAVYLCASSSQGLYYEQYFGPGTRLTVT.